This T cell receptor beta chain is from a study of blood T cell repertoires in COVID-19 (dated by TCRdb to 2018 to 2020). A note on the overall study: Samples from collaborators originated in the United States, Italy and Spain and spanned both the acute and convalescent phases of COVID-19. Nearly every sample came with metadata listing a de-identified subject ID, COVID-19 status, age in years and sex. The repertoires were released in a freely available public database meant as a resource for research on the immune response to SARS-CoV-2. HLA class I and class II types, where available, came from metadata supplied by the sample provider rather than from assay-based typing. Samples were obtained from the ongoing ImmuneRACE study (first 160 participants) and from 1,254 subjects provided by 6 global collaborators. The material from the prospective study consisted of cDNA or gDNA derived from T cells, B-cell-depleted T cells, or PBMCs. Subjects who had been exposed to COVID-19, were actively infected with it, or had recovered from it provided the deeply sampled blood TCRbeta repertoires that made up the dataset. Here is what the overall study found, with its caveats: The quantity of clinical and demographic metadata differed by source and by participant and was supplied without curation.

Remarks on this clone: The antigen it binds to is not known. No per-base quality is available; no much larger clone lies one base away.

V sheds 5 bases and J sheds 7 bases, leaving 12 bases between their ends. Taken from cysteine to phenylalanine, the CDR3 has 13 residues. Only CDR3 DNA is held: 39 bases, read in frame from base 1. Whole blood was collected in K2EDTA tubes by collaborating institutions according to the institutions' own protocols. For TCRbeta analysis, collaborator samples were shipped as frozen whole blood, as isolated PBMCs, or as DNA extracted from either sample type. TCRbeta CDR3 regions were amplified from genomic DNA by means of the immunoSEQ Assay, a bias-controlled multiplex PCR. In the authors' own workflow: The number of nucleated cells in each sample was estimated from the amplification of reference gene primers within the assay. To quantify the absolute abundance of each unique TCRbeta CDR3 rearrangement, sequence reads were collapsed and filtered. Productive Simpson clonality was computed per sample as the square root of Simpson's diversity index over productive rearrangements. TCRdb obtained this table from immuneACCESS and retained in-frame rearrangements with V and J assigned. These tables miss some clones; where compared with another copy, unresolved V genes account for less than half of the shortfall, and the remainder is unexplained. V, J and clone size reflect that table, while D and trimming were determined from the DNA. This sample gives approximately 80,000 clones in total; around 83% of them show up just once. The top ten clones comprise about 2.1% of the sample.

The sequence was collected from a woman between 65 and 79 years old with acute or convalescent COVID-19. The chain couples TRBV12-3 or TRBV12-4 to TRBJ1-5, and perhaps TRBD1 as D gene, on 5 matching bases. The material sequenced was peripheral blood. The DNA is as follows: TGTGCCAGCAGTCCAGGGTTCAGACAGCCCCAGCATTTT. It codes for CASSPGFRQPQHF.